Described below is a single T cell receptor beta chain sequence and its context. Its antigen is not known. These donors were members of the approximately 110-subject validation cohort, a group separate from the roughly 670-subject first cohort. The ends lost 2 bases at V and 4 bases at J; junction bases unmatched: 5. The V gene's germline CDR1 is SGHTA and CDR2 FQGNSA. The CDR3 covers 15 residues. This sample was included in a study of cytomegalovirus exposure and HLA in healthy donors. Study-level information: A subsequent analysis stated that the roughly 120 validation repertoires were run on the same platform as the 600 to 750 first-cohort repertoires.

Assay: immunoSEQ multiplex PCR; the TCRdb copy retains only in-frame clones and omits some. The sample consists of 55,000 to 75,000 clones, 95% of them appearing once. Study-level points and caveats: TCR sequences were mostly rare, though some public TCRs occurred in many donors. CMV antigen specificity was confirmed in vitro for a few CMV-associated chains.

Specimen: PBMCs. This TCR was sampled from a woman under 30 in good health and CMV-seropositive. The chain has TRBV7-2 and TRBJ2-7; 10 positions agree with TRBD2. CDR3 in amino acids: CASSLIQRGGYEQYF. CDR3 nucleotides: TGTGCCAGCAGCTTAATTCAGCGGGGGGGGTACGAGCAGTACTTC.